A single sample is the source of the 10 T cell receptor beta chains below, sequenced in a study of blood T cell repertoires in COVID-19. Here immunoSEQ multiplex PCR was the method, and the copy in TCRdb shows in-frame clones only, minus some. The repertoire holds more than 100,000 clones, with roughly 87% as singletons. The sequencing sample was made of peripheral blood. The receptors shown here come from a human donor in a cohort sampled during active COVID-19.

Written as DNA, the CDR3 is TGTGCCAGCAGCCAGGGACAGGGGGCGAGTGAAAAACTGTTTTTT. It translates to CASSQGQGASEKLFF. This chain joins TRBV5-4 and TRBJ1-4; 12 bases agree with TRBD1. The CDR3 loop spans 15 amino acids. Losses at the gene ends were 4 bases for V and 7 bases for J; bases not matched to a gene: 5. The germline gives CDR1 SGHNT, CDR2 YYREEE (reference sequence).

The rearrangement links TRBV11-3 to TRBJ2-2, with D possibly TRBD2 on 6 matching bases. From germline, CDR1 is SGHNT and CDR2 YENEEA. V lost 0 bases, J lost 0 bases, and 11 bases lay in between. This CDR3 has 17 residues. The CDR3 is CASSLDGTRANTGELFF. The CDR3 DNA is TGTGCCAGCAGCTTAGATGGGACTCGAGCGAACACCGGGGAGCTGTTTTTT.

The chain has TRBV11-2 and TRBJ2-1, with 7 nucleotides matching TRBD1. The germline V gene encodes CDR1 SGHAT and CDR2 FQNNGV. CDR3 length: 16 amino acids. Unmatched junction bases numbered 8, after V lost 5 bases and J lost 1 base. In nucleotides, the CDR3 is TGTGCCAGCAGCACTAGTAGGGACAGATCCTACAATGAGCAGTTCTTC. This encodes CASSTSRDRSYNEQFF.

The chain recombines TRBV6-1 with TRBJ1-5; 9 nucleotides align to TRBD1. The V and J ends lost 3 bases and 4 bases, in that order; junction bases with no gene match: 4. There are 15 residues in the CDR3. CDR1 is MNHNS, CDR2 SASEGT, per germline. Here the CDR3 reads CASSEDRGMNQPQHF. CDR3 nucleotides: TGTGCCAGCAGTGAGGACAGGGGCATGAATCAGCCCCAGCATTTT.

The genes are TRBV7-3 and TRBJ2-7, with TRBD2 identical over 7 bases. This CDR3 has 16 residues. Germline CDR1 is SGHTA and CDR2 is FQGTGA. The ends lost 5 bases at V and 0 bases at J; junction bases unmatched: 10. The CDR3: CASSPFGGRASYEQYF. CDR3 DNA: TGTGCCAGCAGCCCTTTTGGAGGGAGGGCCTCCTACGAGCAGTACTTC.

The chain carries TRBV18 and TRBJ1-4, with 7 nucleotides matching TRBD1. Trimming at V came to 4 bases and at J to 0 bases, leaving 5 bases not matched to a gene. CDR3 length equals 16 residues. Germline V gene sequence: CDR1 KGHSH, CDR2 LQKENI. CDR3 in DNA: TGTGCCAGCTCACGACGCCAGGGGGCAACTAATGAAAAACTGTTTTTT. This translates into CASSRRQGATNEKLFF.

The chain carries TRBV6-5 and TRBJ2-7, with 8 bases that match TRBD1. V lost 4 bases and J lost 7; bases outside the gene matches: 12. This CDR3 region has 15 residues. Germline assignment: CDR1 MNHEY and CDR2 SVGAGI. The CDR3 nucleotides are TGTGCCAGCAGTTCTATCCGCGACAGGGGATCAGAGCAGTACTTC. Translation gives CASSSIRDRGSEQYF.

Comment on this clone: The same CDR3 is also encoded by other DNA sequences in this sample. The V call is TRBV20-1, the J call TRBJ2-1, with D possibly being TRBD2 (6 bases). Germline V gene lookup returns CDR1 DFQATT and CDR2 SNEGSKA (reference sequence). The CDR3 is made up of 13 amino acids. The V gene lost 3 bases and the J gene lost 4 bases, with 10 bases spanning the gap. The CDR3 DNA is TGCAGTGCTAGTAGCGGCGGATACAATGAGCAGTTCTTC. Residues: CSASSGGYNEQFF.

This chain uses TRBV21-1 with TRBJ2-7; the table's D call of TRBD2 was not tested on the DNA. TRBV21-1 is flagged as a pseudogene. The CDR3 runs 17 residues. The CDR3 here is CASSPLSRRGPSYEQYF. CDR3 nucleotide sequence: TGTGCCAGCAGCCCCCTAAGTCGGAGGGGACCCTCCTACGAGCAGTACTTC.

The chain recombines TRBV5-1 with TRBJ2-1; TRBD1 might be the D (5 bases). This CDR3 has 17 amino acids. Germline lookup yields CDR1 SGHRS and CDR2 YFSETQ. V lost 2 bases and J lost 3, with 18 bases in between. The CDR3 reads CASSFRTPPALYNEQFF. The CDR3 DNA reads as TGCGCCAGCAGCTTTAGGACACCGCCCGCCCTCTACAATGAGCAGTTCTTC. The full variable domain, rest sourced from reference TRBV5-1 and TRBJ2-1, is KAGVTQTPRYLIKTRGQQVTLSCSPISGHRSVSWYQQTPGQGLQFLFEYFSETQRNKGNFPGRFSGRQFSNSRSEMNVSTLELGDSALYLCASSFRTPPALYNEQFFGPGTRLTVL.